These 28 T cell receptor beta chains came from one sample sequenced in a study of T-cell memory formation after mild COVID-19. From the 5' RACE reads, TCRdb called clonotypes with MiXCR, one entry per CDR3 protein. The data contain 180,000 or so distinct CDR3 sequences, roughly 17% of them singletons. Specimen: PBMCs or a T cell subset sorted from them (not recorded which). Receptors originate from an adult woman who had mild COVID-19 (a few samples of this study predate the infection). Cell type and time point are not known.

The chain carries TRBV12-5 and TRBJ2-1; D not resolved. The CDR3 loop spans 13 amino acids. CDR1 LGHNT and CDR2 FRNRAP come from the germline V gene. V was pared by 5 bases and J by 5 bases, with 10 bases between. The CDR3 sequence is CASGNHMDNEQFF. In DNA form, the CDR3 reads TGTGCTAGTGGTAATCACATGGACAATGAGCAGTTCTTC.

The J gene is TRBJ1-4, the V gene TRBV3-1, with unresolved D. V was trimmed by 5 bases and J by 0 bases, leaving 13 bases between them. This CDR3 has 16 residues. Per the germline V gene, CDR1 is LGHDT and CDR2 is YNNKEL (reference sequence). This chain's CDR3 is CASSYTHLATNEKLFF. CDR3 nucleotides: TGTGCCAGCAGCTATACGCACCTTGCAACTAATGAAAAACTGTTTTTT.

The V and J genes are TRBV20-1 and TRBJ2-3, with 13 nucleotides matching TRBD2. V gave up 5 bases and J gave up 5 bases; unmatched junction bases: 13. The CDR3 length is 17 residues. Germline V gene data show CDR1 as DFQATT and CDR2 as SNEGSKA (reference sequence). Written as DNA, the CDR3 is TGCAGTGCTCTTGACCCAAAACTAGCGGGAGGGCGAGATACGCAGTATTTT. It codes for CSALDPKLAGGRDTQYF.

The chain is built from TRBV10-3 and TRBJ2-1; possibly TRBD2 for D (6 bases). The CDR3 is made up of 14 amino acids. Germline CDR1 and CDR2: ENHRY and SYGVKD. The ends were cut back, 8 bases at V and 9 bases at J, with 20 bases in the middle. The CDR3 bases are TGTGCCATCGCGAGGGCTAGCACCGGGGGTGAGCAGTTCTTC. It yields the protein CAIARASTGGEQFF.

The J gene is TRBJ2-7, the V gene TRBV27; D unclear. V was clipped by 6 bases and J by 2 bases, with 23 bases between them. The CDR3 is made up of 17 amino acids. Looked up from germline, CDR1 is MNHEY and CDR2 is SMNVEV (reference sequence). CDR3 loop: CASRPSFGRSNPYEQYF. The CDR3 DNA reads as TGTGCCAGCAGGCCGAGCTTCGGACGGTCGAACCCCTACGAGCAGTACTTC.

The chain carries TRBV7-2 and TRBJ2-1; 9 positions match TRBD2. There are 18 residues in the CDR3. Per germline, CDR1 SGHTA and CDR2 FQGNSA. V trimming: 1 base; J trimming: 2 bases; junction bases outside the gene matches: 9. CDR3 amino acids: CASSLGLGAGGPYNEQFF. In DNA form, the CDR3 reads TGTGCCAGCAGCTTAGGATTGGGGGCGGGAGGGCCCTACAATGAGCAGTTCTTC.

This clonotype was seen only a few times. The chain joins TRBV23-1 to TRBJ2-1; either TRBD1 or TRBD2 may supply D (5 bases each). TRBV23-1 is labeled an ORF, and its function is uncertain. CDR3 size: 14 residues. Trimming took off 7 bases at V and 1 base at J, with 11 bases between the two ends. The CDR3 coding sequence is TGCGCCAGCATCATCAGGGAGTCCTACAATGAGCAGTTCTTC. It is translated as CASIIRESYNEQFF.

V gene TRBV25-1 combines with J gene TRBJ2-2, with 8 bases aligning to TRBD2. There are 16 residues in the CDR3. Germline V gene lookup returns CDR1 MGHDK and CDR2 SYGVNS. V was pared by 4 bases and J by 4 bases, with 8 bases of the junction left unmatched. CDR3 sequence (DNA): TGTGCCAGCAGTGGAGGGTTAGCGGGGTTCACCGGGGAGCTGTTTTTT. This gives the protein CASSGGLAGFTGELFF.

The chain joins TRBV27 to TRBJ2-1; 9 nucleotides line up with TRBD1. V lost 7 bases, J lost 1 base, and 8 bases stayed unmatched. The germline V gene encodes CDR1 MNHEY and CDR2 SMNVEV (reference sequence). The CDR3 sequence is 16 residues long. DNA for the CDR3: TGTGCCAGCACCGAAACAGGGGGCAGATCCTACAATGAGCAGTTCTTC. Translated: CASTETGGRSYNEQFF.

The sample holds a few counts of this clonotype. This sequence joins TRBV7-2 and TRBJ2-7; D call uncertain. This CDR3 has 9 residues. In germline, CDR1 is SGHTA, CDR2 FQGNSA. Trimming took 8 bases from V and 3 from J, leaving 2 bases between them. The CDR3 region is CASGYEQYF. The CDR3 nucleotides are TGTGCCAGCGGCTACGAGCAGTACTTC.

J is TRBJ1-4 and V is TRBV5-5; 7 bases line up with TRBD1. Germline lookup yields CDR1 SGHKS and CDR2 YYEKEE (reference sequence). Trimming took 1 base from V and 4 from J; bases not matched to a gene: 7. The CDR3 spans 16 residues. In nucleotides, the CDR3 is TGTGCCAGCAGCTTGTTCTCGTGGGACAGTAATGAAAAACTGTTTTTT. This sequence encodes CASSLFSWDSNEKLFF.

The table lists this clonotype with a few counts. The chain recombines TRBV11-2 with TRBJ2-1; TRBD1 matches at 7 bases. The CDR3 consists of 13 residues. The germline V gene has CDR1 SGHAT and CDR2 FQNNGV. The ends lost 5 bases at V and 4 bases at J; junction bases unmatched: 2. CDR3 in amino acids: CASSVGQYNEQFF. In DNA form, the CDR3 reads TGTGCCAGCAGCGTGGGACAGTACAATGAGCAGTTCTTC.

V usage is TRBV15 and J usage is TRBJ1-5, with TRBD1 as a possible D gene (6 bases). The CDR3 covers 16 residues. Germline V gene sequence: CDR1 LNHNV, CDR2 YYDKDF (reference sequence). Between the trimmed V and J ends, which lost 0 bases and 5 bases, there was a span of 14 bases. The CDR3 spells CATSRDLDRSDQPQHF. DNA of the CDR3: TGTGCCACCAGCAGAGACCTTGACAGGTCGGATCAGCCCCAGCATTTT.

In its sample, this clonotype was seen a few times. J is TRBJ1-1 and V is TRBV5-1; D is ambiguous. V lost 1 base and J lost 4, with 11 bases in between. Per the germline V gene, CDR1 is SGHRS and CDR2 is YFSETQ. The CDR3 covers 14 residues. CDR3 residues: CASSLLPSGTEAFF. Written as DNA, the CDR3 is TGCGCCAGCAGCTTGTTACCGTCAGGCACTGAAGCTTTCTTT.

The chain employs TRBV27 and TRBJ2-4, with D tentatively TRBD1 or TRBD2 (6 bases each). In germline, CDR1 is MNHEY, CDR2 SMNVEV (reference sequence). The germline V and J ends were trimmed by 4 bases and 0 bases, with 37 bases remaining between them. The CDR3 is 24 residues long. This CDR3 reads CASSSIAPGWTVERRDLAKNIQYF. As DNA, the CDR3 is TGTGCCAGCAGTTCTATAGCTCCCGGCTGGACAGTCGAACGGAGGGATCTAGCCAAAAACATTCAGTACTTC.

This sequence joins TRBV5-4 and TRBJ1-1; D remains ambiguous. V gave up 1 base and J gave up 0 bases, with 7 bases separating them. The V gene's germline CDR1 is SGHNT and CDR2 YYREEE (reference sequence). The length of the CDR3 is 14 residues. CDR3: CASSLTRMNTEAFF. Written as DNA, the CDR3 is TGTGCCAGCAGCTTGACGCGGATGAACACTGAAGCTTTCTTT.

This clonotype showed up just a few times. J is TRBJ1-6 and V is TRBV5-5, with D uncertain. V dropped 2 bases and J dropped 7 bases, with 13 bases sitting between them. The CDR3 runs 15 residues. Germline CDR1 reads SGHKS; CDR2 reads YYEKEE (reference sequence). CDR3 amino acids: CASSFGFWENSPLHF. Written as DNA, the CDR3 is TGTGCCAGCAGCTTCGGATTTTGGGAAAATTCACCCCTCCACTTT.

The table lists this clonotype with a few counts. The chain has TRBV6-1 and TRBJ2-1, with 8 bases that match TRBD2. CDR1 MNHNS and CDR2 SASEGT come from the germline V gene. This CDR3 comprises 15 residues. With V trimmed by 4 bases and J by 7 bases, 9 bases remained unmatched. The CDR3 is CASSAGLALGNEQFF. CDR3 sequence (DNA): TGTGCCAGCAGTGCAGGACTAGCCCTCGGGAATGAGCAGTTCTTC.

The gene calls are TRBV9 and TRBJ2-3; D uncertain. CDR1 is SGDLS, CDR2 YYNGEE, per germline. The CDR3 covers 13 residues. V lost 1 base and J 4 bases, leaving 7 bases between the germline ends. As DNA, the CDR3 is TGTGCCAGCAGCGTACAGATAGCAGATACGCAGTATTTT. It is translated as CASSVQIADTQYF.

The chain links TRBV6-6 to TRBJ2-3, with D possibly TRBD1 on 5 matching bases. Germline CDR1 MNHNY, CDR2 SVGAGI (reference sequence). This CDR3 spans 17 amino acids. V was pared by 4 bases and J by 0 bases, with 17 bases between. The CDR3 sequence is CASSSPLGRSSTDTQYF. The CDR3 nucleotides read TGTGCCAGCAGTTCCCCCTTGGGGCGTTCTAGCACAGATACGCAGTATTTT.

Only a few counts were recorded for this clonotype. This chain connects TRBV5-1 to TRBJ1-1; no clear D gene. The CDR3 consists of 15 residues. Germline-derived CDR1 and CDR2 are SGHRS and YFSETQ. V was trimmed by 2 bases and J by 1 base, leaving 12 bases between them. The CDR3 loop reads CASSFLGQENTEAFF. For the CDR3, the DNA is TGCGCCAGCAGCTTTCTGGGTCAGGAGAACACTGAAGCTTTCTTT.

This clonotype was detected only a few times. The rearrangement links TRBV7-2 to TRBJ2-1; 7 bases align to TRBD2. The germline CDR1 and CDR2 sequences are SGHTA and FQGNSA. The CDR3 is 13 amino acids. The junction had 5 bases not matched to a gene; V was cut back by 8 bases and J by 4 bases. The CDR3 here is CASRRGTYNEQFF. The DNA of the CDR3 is TGTGCCAGCCGGCGGGGGACTTACAATGAGCAGTTCTTC.

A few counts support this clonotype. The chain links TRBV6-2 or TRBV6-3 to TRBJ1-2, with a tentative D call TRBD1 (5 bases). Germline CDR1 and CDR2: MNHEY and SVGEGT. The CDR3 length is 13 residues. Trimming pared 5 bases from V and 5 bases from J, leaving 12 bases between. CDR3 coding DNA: TGTGCCAGCAGTAACAGACAGAATTATGGCTACACCTTC. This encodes CASSNRQNYGYTF.

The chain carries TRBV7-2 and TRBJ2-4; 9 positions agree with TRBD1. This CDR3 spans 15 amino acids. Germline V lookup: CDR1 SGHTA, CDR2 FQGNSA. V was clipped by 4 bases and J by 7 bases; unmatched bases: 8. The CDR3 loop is CASSSLGTGRNIQYF. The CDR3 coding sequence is TGTGCCAGCAGCTCCCTAGGGACAGGGAGGAACATTCAGTACTTC. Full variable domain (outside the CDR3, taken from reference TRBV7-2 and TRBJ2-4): GAGVSQSPSNKVTEKGKDVELRCDPISGHTALYWYRQSLGQGLEFLIYFQGNSAPDKSGLPSDRFSAERTGGSVSTLTIQRTQQEDSAVYLCASSSLGTGRNIQYFGAGTRLSVL.

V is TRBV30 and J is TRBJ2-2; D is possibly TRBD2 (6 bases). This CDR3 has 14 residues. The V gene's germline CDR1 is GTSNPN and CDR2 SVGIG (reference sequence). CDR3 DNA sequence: TGTGCTGTCGCGGGACCCATGAACACCGGGGAGCTGTTTTTT. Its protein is CAVAGPMNTGELFF. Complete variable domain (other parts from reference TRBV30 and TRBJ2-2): SQTIHQWPATLVQPVGSPLSLECTVEGTSNPNLYWYRQAAGRGLQLLFYSVGIGQISSEVPQNLSASRPQDRQFILSSKKLLLSDSGFYLCAVAGPMNTGELFFGEGSRLTVL.

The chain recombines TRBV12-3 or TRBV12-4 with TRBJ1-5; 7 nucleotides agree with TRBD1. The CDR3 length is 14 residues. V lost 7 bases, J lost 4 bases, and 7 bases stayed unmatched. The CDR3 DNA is TGTGCCAGCAAGCGGGACAGTCCGAATCAGCCCCAGCATTTT. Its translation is CASKRDSPNQPQHF.

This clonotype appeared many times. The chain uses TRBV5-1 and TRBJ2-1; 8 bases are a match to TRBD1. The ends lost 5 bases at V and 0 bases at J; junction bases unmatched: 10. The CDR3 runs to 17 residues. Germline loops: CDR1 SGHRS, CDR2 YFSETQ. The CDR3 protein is CASRTGGKPSSYNEQFF. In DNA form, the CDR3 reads TGCGCCAGCAGAACAGGGGGAAAACCAAGCTCCTACAATGAGCAGTTCTTC.

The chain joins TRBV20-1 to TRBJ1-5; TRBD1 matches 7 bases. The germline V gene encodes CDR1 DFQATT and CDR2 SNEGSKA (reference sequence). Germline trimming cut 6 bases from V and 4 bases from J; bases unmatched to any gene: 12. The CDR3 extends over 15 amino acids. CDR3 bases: TGCAGTGCACACATTCCGGGACAGATGAATCAGCCCCAGCATTTT. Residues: CSAHIPGQMNQPQHF.